The 21 T cell receptor beta chains reported below all come from one sample, sequenced in a study of blood T cell repertoires in COVID-19. Profiled with immunoSEQ multiplex PCR; TCRdb holds only in-frame clones, not every one. The sample yields 400,000 or so clones, around 91% seen once. The sample comprised PBMCs or T cells enriched from blood (not recorded which). The source is a man between 18 and 29 years old who had recovered from COVID-19.

The chain combines TRBV5-1 with TRBJ1-6; a possible D gene is TRBD1 (5 bases). From germline, CDR1 is SGHRS and CDR2 YFSETQ. Trimming took off 0 bases at V and 10 bases at J, with 11 bases between the two ends. The CDR3 length is 14 residues. The CDR3 DNA sequence: TGCGCCAGCAGCTTGGTCACAGGAAGGTCACCCCTCCACTTT. Protein: CASSLVTGRSPLHF.

CDR3 DNA sequence: TGTGCCAGCAGCTTAGTATACAATGAGCAGTTCTTC. Protein product: CASSLVYNEQFF. This chain links TRBV11-1 with TRBJ2-1; D uncertain. CDR1 is SGHAT and CDR2 is FQDESV in the germline V gene (reference sequence). Between the trimmed V and J ends, which lost 1 base and 4 bases, there was a span of 2 bases. This CDR3 spans 12 amino acids.

This clone has only one observation. CDR3 DNA: TGTGCCAGCAGCCAAAAGGCGGGAGTCGCCTACAATGAGCAGTTCTTC. Translation: CASSQKAGVAYNEQFF. V usage is TRBV14 and J usage is TRBJ2-1, with 7 nucleotides matching TRBD2. This CDR3 is built from 16 residues. Germline V gene data show CDR1 as SGHDN and CDR2 as FVKESK. V was pared by 2 bases and J by 2 bases, with 6 bases of the junction left unmatched. Combining the CDR3 with reference TRBV14 and TRBJ2-1 gives the whole variable domain EAGVTQFPSHSVIEKGQTVTLRCDPISGHDNLYWYRRVMGKEIKFLLHFVKESKQDESGMPNNRFLAERTGGTYSTLKVQPAELEDSGVYFCASSQKAGVAYNEQFFGPGTRLTVL.

This clone was seen just once. This specimen includes other DNA sequences encoding the same CDR3. The chain couples TRBV7-9 to TRBJ1-6, with TRBD1 matching over 8 bases. CDR3 size: 14 residues. J was trimmed by 7 bases and V by 4 bases; bases with no gene match: 3. The germline V gene encodes CDR1 SEHNR and CDR2 FQNEAQ (reference sequence). CDR3 amino acids: CASSSGQGNSPLHF. CDR3 nucleotide sequence: TGTGCCAGCAGCTCCGGACAGGGAAATTCACCCCTCCACTTT.

The chain has TRBV7-8 and TRBJ1-5; TRBD1 matches 8 bases. The junction had 7 bases not matched to a gene; V was cut back by 0 bases and J by 3 bases. CDR1 SGHVS and CDR2 FQNEAQ come from the germline V gene. The CDR3 covers 17 residues. The CDR3 loop reads CASSLALQGGTNQPQHF. DNA for the CDR3: TGTGCCAGCAGCTTAGCCCTACAGGGGGGGACCAATCAGCCCCAGCATTTT. Filled out from reference TRBV7-8 and TRBJ1-5, the complete variable domain reads GAGVSQSPRYKVAKRGQDVALRCDPISGHVSLFWYQQALGQGPEFLTYFQNEAQLDKSGLPSDRFFAERPEGSVSTLKIQRTQQEDSAVYLCASSLALQGGTNQPQHFGDGTRLSIL.

The gene calls are TRBV28 and TRBJ1-1, with D unclear. Germline CDR1 and CDR2: MDHEN and SYDVKM. Between the trimmed V and J ends, which lost 7 bases and 0 bases, there was a span of 6 bases. The CDR3 has 12 residues. CDR3 in amino acids: CASNSLNTEAFF. The CDR3 coding sequence is TGTGCCAGCAACAGTCTGAACACTGAAGCTTTCTTT.

As DNA, the CDR3 is TGTGCCAGCAGCGAGCAGACTAGCGGCAACTTTTACAATGAGCAGTTCTTC. Translation gives CASSEQTSGNFYNEQFF. J is TRBJ2-1 and V is TRBV5-8; 9 bases agree with TRBD2. Germline CDR1 SGHTS, CDR2 YDEGEE. The CDR3 has 17 residues. Unmatched junction bases numbered 12, after V lost 4 bases and J lost 4 bases.

The chain is built from TRBV28 and TRBJ1-6; 7 bases are shared with TRBD1. The V and J ends lost 6 bases and 0 bases, in that order; junction bases with no gene match: 11. The CDR3 loop spans 18 amino acids. CDR1 MDHEN and CDR2 SYDVKM come from the germline V gene. CDR3 coding DNA: TGTGCCAGCAGAGCCCAGCCGGGACAGAGCTCCTATAATTCACCCCTCCACTTT. This codes for CASRAQPGQSSYNSPLHF.

V gene TRBV5-4 combines with J gene TRBJ1-2, with unresolved D. Germline V gene lookup returns CDR1 SGHNT and CDR2 YYREEE (reference sequence). The CDR3 is 15 residues long. The V gene lost 4 bases and the J gene lost 7 bases, with 20 bases spanning the gap. CDR3 amino acids: CASSLPGEWSGGYTF. Written as DNA, the CDR3 is TGTGCCAGCAGCCTCCCCGGGGAGTGGTCAGGTGGCTACACCTTC. The whole variable domain, remainder taken from reference TRBV5-4 and TRBJ1-2, is ETGVTQSPTHLIKTRGQQVTLRCSSQSGHNTVSWYQQALGQGPQFIFQYYREEENGRGNFPPRFSGLQFPNYSSELNVNALELDDSALYLCASSLPGEWSGGYTFGSGTRLTVV.

The rearrangement links TRBV11-2 to TRBJ1-6, with D uncertain. Germline assignment: CDR1 SGHAT and CDR2 FQNNGV. The germline V and J ends were trimmed by 4 bases and 1 base, with 5 bases remaining between them. The CDR3 consists of 14 residues. The CDR3 loop reads CASSSRSYNSPLHF. The CDR3 DNA follows: TGTGCCAGCAGCTCCCGTTCCTATAATTCACCCCTCCACTTT.

V usage is TRBV19 and J usage is TRBJ1-1, with 8 bases matching TRBD1. J was trimmed by 1 base and V by 4 bases; bases with no gene match: 5. Germline CDR1 reads LNHDA; CDR2 reads SQIVND (reference sequence). The length of the CDR3 is 15 residues. CDR3 DNA sequence: TGTGCCAGTAGTACATCCGGGACAGGGAACACTGAAGCTTTCTTT. Its protein product is CASSTSGTGNTEAFF.

The V gene is TRBV29-1, the J gene TRBJ2-7; tentatively, D is TRBD2 (6 bases). The CDR3 sequence is 12 residues long. Looked up from germline, CDR1 is SQVTM and CDR2 is ANQGSEA. V dropped 8 bases and J dropped 3 bases, with 14 bases sitting between them. CDR3 residues: CSSSGEDYEQYF. CDR3 bases: TGCAGCTCCTCGGGGGAGGACTACGAGCAGTACTTC.

This chain joins TRBV7-9 and TRBJ1-1; D is perhaps TRBD1 (6 bases). Per the germline V gene, CDR1 is SEHNR and CDR2 is FQNEAQ (reference sequence). The CDR3 is 13 amino acids. V lost 5 bases to trimming and J lost 9 bases, with 16 bases between them. The CDR3 bases are TGTGCCAGCAGCCCCCAGGGACATCCGAAAGCTTTCTTT. Amino acids: CASSPQGHPKAFF.

This clone came up once. V gene TRBV5-1 combines with J gene TRBJ2-7; 16 bases align to TRBD2. V trimming: 0 bases; J trimming: 2 bases; junction bases outside the gene matches: 5. Germline lookup yields CDR1 SGHRS and CDR2 YFSETQ. The CDR3 totals 18 residues. The CDR3 spells CASSLGGLAGGNTYEQYF. The DNA of the CDR3 is TGCGCCAGCAGCTTGGGGGGACTAGCGGGAGGGAATACCTACGAGCAGTACTTC.

This clone was seen once. The rearrangement uses TRBV7-9 and TRBJ1-2; D is uncertain. Trimming cost V 2 bases and J 5 bases, with 12 bases left between them. The CDR3 totals 14 residues. Looked up from germline, CDR1 is SEHNR and CDR2 is FQNEAQ (reference sequence). CDR3 DNA sequence: TGTGCCAGCAGCTTATCCCCGGGGTCTTATGGCTACACCTTC. Encoded protein: CASSLSPGSYGYTF.

This clone was seen only once. V usage is TRBV5-4 and J usage is TRBJ1-1; no definite D call. Per germline, CDR1 SGHNT and CDR2 YYREEE (reference sequence). Trimming stripped 2 bases from V and 4 bases from J, with 15 bases between. CDR3 length: 15 amino acids. The CDR3 DNA reads as TGTGCCAGCAGCTTTCGCTTGGACTCCCCCACTGAAGCTTTCTTT. Translation gives CASSFRLDSPTEAFF.

V is TRBV10-1 and J is TRBJ2-3; possibly TRBD2 for D (5 bases). The CDR3 covers 14 residues. Germline CDR1 is WNHNN and CDR2 is SYGVQD (reference sequence). The germline V and J ends were trimmed by 3 bases and 5 bases, with 12 bases remaining between them. This chain's CDR3 is CASSESGRGDTQYF. The CDR3 nucleotides read TGCGCCAGCAGTGAAAGCGGAAGAGGAGATACGCAGTATTTT.

The chain joins TRBV18 to TRBJ2-5; D is perhaps TRBD1 (5 bases). CDR3 length: 13 amino acids. The V gene lost 4 bases and the J gene lost 5 bases, with 11 bases spanning the gap. Germline loops: CDR1 KGHSH, CDR2 LQKENI. CDR3 region: CASSRNAGETQYF. The CDR3 DNA sequence: TGTGCCAGCTCACGGAACGCAGGGGAGACCCAGTACTTC. Complete variable domain (other parts from reference TRBV18 and TRBJ2-5): NAGVMQNPRHLVRRRGQEARLRCSPMKGHSHVYWYRQLPEEGLKFMVYLQKENIIDESGMPKERFSAEFPKEGPSILRIQQVVRGDSAAYFCASSRNAGETQYFGPGTRLLVL.

This chain uses TRBV2 with TRBJ2-7; 12 bases map to TRBD1. This CDR3 region has 14 residues. The ends lost 4 bases at V and 5 bases at J; junction bases unmatched: 3. The germline V gene encodes CDR1 SNHLY and CDR2 FYNNEI. The CDR3 is CASSGDRGLDEQYF. The CDR3, as DNA: TGTGCCAGCAGTGGGGACAGGGGGCTTGACGAGCAGTACTTC. Based on the CDR3 plus reference TRBV2 and TRBJ2-7, the full variable domain is EPEVTQTPSHQVTQMGQEVILRCVPISNHLYFYWYRQILGQKVEFLVSFYNNEISEKSEIFDDQFSVERPDGSNFTLKIRSTKLEDSAMYFCASSGDRGLDEQYFGPGTRLTVT.

The V and J genes are TRBV23-1 and TRBJ1-5; weak D call: TRBD1 (5 bases). TRBV23-1 is an ORF, and what it does is uncertain. V was trimmed by 0 bases and J by 4 bases, leaving 10 bases between them. The CDR3 sequence is 15 residues long. CDR3 DNA: TGCGCCAGCAGTCAATCGGAAAGGGGTAATCAGCCCCAGCATTTT. Amino acids: CASSQSERGNQPQHF.

This rearrangement joins TRBV9 to TRBJ2-7; maybe TRBD2 (6 bases). The CDR3 totals 15 residues. The germline V gene encodes CDR1 SGDLS and CDR2 YYNGEE. With 0 bases removed from V and 2 bases from J, the gap between germline ends came to 12 bases. DNA for the CDR3: TGTGCCAGCAGCGTAGACCCGGGACTCACCTACGAGCAGTACTTC. Translating it yields CASSVDPGLTYEQYF.